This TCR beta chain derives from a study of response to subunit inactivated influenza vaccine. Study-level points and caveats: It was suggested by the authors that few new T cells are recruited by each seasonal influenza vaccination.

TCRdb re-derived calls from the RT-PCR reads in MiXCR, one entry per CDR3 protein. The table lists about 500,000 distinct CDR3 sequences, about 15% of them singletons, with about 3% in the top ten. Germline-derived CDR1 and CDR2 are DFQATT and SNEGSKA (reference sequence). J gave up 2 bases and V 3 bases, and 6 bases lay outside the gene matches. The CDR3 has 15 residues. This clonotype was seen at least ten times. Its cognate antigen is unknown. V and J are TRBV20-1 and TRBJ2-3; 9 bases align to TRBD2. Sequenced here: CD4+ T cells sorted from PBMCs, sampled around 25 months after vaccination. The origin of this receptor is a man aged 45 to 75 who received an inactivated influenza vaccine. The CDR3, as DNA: TGCAGTGCTAGTCGGCGGGGGGGCTTCACAGATACGCAGTATTTT. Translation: CSASRRGGFTDTQYF.